This is a list of T cell receptor beta chains from one sample in a study of CD8+ T cells in alopecia areata. Libraries were prepared by immunoSEQ multiplex PCR; TCRdb keeps only in-frame clonotypes and omits some of them. This table has 80,000 to 100,000 clones, 44% appearing once. The sequencing here drew on CD8+ T cells sorted from blood, taken at week 24, from a patient treated with tofacitinib. Every receptor here comes from a human donor with alopecia areata. Both conserved end residues are part of each CDR3. A D gene is named only where the DNA matches it firmly. The listing skips clone size in some rows; elsewhere it reads once, few, many or a size class.

v_call: TRBV7-8
clone_size: few
j_call: TRBJ1-4
d_call: NA
cdr3_aa: CASSLTDEKLFF
cdr3_nt: TGTGCCAGCAGCTTAACCGATGAAAAACTGTTTTTT

v_call: TRBV7-9
clone_size: NA
j_call: TRBJ2-3
d_call: TRBD1
cdr3_aa: CASSPGTASSTDTQYF
cdr3_nt: TGTGCCAGCAGCCCCGGGACAGCTTCTAGCACAGATACGCAGTATTTT

v_call: TRBV30
clone_size: NA
j_call: TRBJ2-5
d_call: TRBD2
cdr3_aa: CAWTAGRAGGTQETQYF
cdr3_nt: TGTGCCTGGACCGCAGGTCGGGCGGGGGGCACTCAAGAGACCCAGTACTTC

v_call: TRBV2
clone_size: NA
j_call: TRBJ2-7
d_call: NA
cdr3_aa: CASCLNPVYYEQYF
cdr3_nt: TGTGCCAGCTGCTTGAACCCCGTATACTACGAGCAGTACTTC

v_call: TRBV4-3
clone_size: NA
j_call: TRBJ2-2
d_call: TRBD1
cdr3_aa: CASSQDLGTGGTGELFF
cdr3_nt: TGCGCCAGCAGCCAAGATCTCGGGACAGGGGGAACCGGGGAGCTGTTTTTT

v_call: TRBV10-3
clone_size: few
j_call: TRBJ2-3
d_call: TRBD2
cdr3_aa: CAISESTRASGSTDTQYF
cdr3_nt: TGTGCCATCAGTGAGTCGACTAGGGCTAGCGGAAGCACAGATACGCAGTATTTT

v_call: TRBV25-1
clone_size: NA
j_call: TRBJ2-7
d_call: TRBD2
cdr3_aa: CASSEGAGEGWEQYF
cdr3_nt: TGTGCCAGCAGTGAAGGGGCGGGAGAGGGATGGGAGCAGTACTTC

v_call: TRBV27
clone_size: few
j_call: TRBJ2-1
d_call: TRBD1
cdr3_aa: CASSFTGAYNEQFF
cdr3_nt: TGTGCCAGCAGTTTTACAGGGGCATACAATGAGCAGTTCTTC

v_call: TRBV27
clone_size: NA
j_call: TRBJ2-1
d_call: NA
cdr3_aa: CASRLTRDNEQFF
cdr3_nt: TGTGCCAGCAGGTTGACTAGAGACAATGAGCAGTTCTTC

v_call: TRBV29-1
clone_size: few
j_call: TRBJ2-5
d_call: NA
cdr3_aa: CSLSRGGETQYF
cdr3_nt: TGCAGCCTGAGCCGGGGAGGAGAGACCCAGTACTTC

v_call: TRBV30
clone_size: NA
j_call: TRBJ2-1
d_call: NA
cdr3_aa: CAWSVAGEQFF
cdr3_nt: TGTGCCTGGAGCGTGGCTGGGGAGCAGTTCTTC

v_call: TRBV29-1
clone_size: NA
j_call: TRBJ2-3
d_call: NA
cdr3_aa: CSVDGTDPADTQYF
cdr3_nt: TGCAGCGTTGACGGGACCGATCCCGCAGATACGCAGTATTTT

v_call: TRBV7-2
clone_size: NA
j_call: TRBJ2-7
d_call: TRBD2
cdr3_aa: CASSPSGLAGGHEQYF
cdr3_nt: TGTGCCAGCAGCCCATCCGGACTAGCGGGAGGGCACGAGCAGTACTTC

v_call: TRBV29-1
clone_size: few
j_call: TRBJ2-7
d_call: NA
cdr3_aa: CSVLGTDYEQYF
cdr3_nt: TGCAGCGTCCTTGGAACAGATTACGAGCAGTACTTC

v_call: TRBV9
clone_size: NA
j_call: TRBJ1-1
d_call: NA
cdr3_aa: CASSAERANTEAFF
cdr3_nt: TGTGCCAGCAGCGCCGAGCGGGCGAACACTGAAGCTTTCTTT

v_call: TRBV27
clone_size: few
j_call: TRBJ2-5
d_call: NA
cdr3_aa: CASGRTSQYF
cdr3_nt: TGTGCCAGCGGCCGGACTTCTCAGTACTTC

v_call: TRBV10-3
clone_size: few
j_call: TRBJ2-1
d_call: TRBD2
cdr3_aa: CAINAVAGGLGTNEQFF
cdr3_nt: TGTGCCATCAACGCAGTAGCGGGAGGTCTAGGAACCAATGAGCAGTTCTTC

v_call: TRBV7-9
clone_size: NA
j_call: TRBJ2-1
d_call: NA
cdr3_aa: CASSLRTERNNEQFF
cdr3_nt: TGTGCCAGCAGCTTAAGGACTGAAAGAAACAATGAGCAGTTCTTC

v_call: TRBV7-9
clone_size: few
j_call: TRBJ2-5
d_call: NA
cdr3_aa: CASSFQGQETQYF
cdr3_nt: TGTGCCAGCAGCTTTCAGGGGCAAGAGACCCAGTACTTC

v_call: TRBV4-1
clone_size: NA
j_call: TRBJ2-7
d_call: NA
cdr3_aa: CASSVAVSYEQYF
cdr3_nt: TGCGCCAGCAGTGTGGCGGTCTCCTACGAGCAGTACTTC

v_call: TRBV7-9
clone_size: NA
j_call: TRBJ2-7
d_call: TRBD1
cdr3_aa: CASSLAEGQGVDEQYF
cdr3_nt: TGTGCCAGCAGCTTAGCGGAGGGACAGGGTGTCGACGAGCAGTACTTC

v_call: TRBV11-3
clone_size: NA
j_call: TRBJ1-2
d_call: NA
cdr3_aa: CASKLGVRWYGYTF
cdr3_nt: TGTGCCAGCAAGCTTGGGGTCAGGTGGTATGGCTACACCTTC

v_call: TRBV7-9
clone_size: few
j_call: TRBJ1-5
d_call: NA
cdr3_aa: CASTGSSNQPQHF
cdr3_nt: TGTGCCAGCACAGGGTCGAGCAATCAGCCCCAGCATTTT

v_call: TRBV11-1
clone_size: few
j_call: TRBJ2-7
d_call: NA
cdr3_aa: CASSSFPQGQLNSYEQYF
cdr3_nt: TGTGCCAGCAGCTCCTTCCCTCAGGGACAACTCAATTCCTACGAGCAGTACTTC

v_call: TRBV5-6
clone_size: once
j_call: TRBJ2-4
d_call: NA
cdr3_aa: CASSLLQLAKNIQYF
cdr3_nt: TGTGCCAGCAGCTTGTTACAGCTAGCCAAAAACATTCAGTACTTC

v_call: TRBV27
clone_size: NA
j_call: TRBJ2-2
d_call: TRBD2
cdr3_aa: CASRKLAGVYTGELFF
cdr3_nt: TGTGCCAGCAGGAAACTAGCGGGAGTGTACACCGGGGAGCTGTTTTTT

v_call: TRBV9
clone_size: NA
j_call: TRBJ2-7
d_call: NA
cdr3_aa: CASSVAIGTSYEQYF
cdr3_nt: TGTGCCAGCAGCGTAGCCATCGGGACCTCCTACGAGCAGTACTTC

v_call: TRBV2
clone_size: few
j_call: TRBJ2-7
d_call: TRBD2
cdr3_aa: CASSETSGDDEQYF
cdr3_nt: TGTGCCAGCAGTGAGACTAGCGGGGACGACGAGCAGTACTTC

v_call: TRBV7-9
clone_size: NA
j_call: TRBJ1-4
d_call: NA
cdr3_aa: CASSSLGGKEKLFF
cdr3_nt: TGTGCCAGCAGCTCGCTGGGGGGAAAGGAAAAACTGTTTTTT

v_call: TRBV7-9
clone_size: NA
j_call: TRBJ2-5
d_call: NA
cdr3_aa: CASSLPGWETQYF
cdr3_nt: TGTGCCAGCAGCTTACCGGGTTGGGAGACCCAGTACTTC

v_call: TRBV7-6
clone_size: NA
j_call: TRBJ2-5
d_call: NA
cdr3_aa: CASSLAPDTQYF
cdr3_nt: TGTGCCAGCAGCTTAGCTCCGGACACCCAGTACTTC

v_call: TRBV5-1
clone_size: NA
j_call: TRBJ2-5
d_call: NA
cdr3_aa: CASSLYGYQETQYF
cdr3_nt: TGCGCCAGCAGCTTGTACGGATACCAAGAGACCCAGTACTTC

v_call: TRBV9
clone_size: few
j_call: TRBJ2-2
d_call: NA
cdr3_aa: CASSVEALSTGELFF
cdr3_nt: TGTGCCAGCAGCGTAGAGGCCCTCAGCACCGGGGAGCTGTTTTTT

v_call: TRBV18
clone_size: NA
j_call: TRBJ2-7
d_call: NA
cdr3_aa: CASSPADGYEQYF
cdr3_nt: TGTGCCAGCTCACCGGCGGACGGCTACGAGCAGTACTTC

v_call: TRBV14
clone_size: few
j_call: TRBJ2-2
d_call: TRBD2
cdr3_aa: CASSLIAGGPTGELFF
cdr3_nt: TGTGCCAGCAGCCTCATAGCGGGAGGACCCACCGGGGAGCTGTTTTTT

v_call: TRBV27
clone_size: NA
j_call: TRBJ2-2
d_call: NA
cdr3_aa: CASSKGFGELFF
cdr3_nt: TGTGCCAGCAGCAAGGGATTCGGGGAGCTGTTTTTT

v_call: TRBV7-9
clone_size: NA
j_call: TRBJ2-1
d_call: NA
cdr3_aa: CASSLGTERDEQFF
cdr3_nt: TGTGCCAGCAGCTTAGGGACGGAGAGGGATGAGCAGTTCTTC

v_call: TRBV19
clone_size: NA
j_call: TRBJ1-1
d_call: NA
cdr3_aa: CASGERGTEAFF
cdr3_nt: TGTGCCAGTGGTGAGAGGGGCACTGAAGCTTTCTTT

v_call: TRBV5-4
clone_size: few
j_call: TRBJ2-5
d_call: NA
cdr3_aa: CASSLLGEETQYF
cdr3_nt: TGTGCCAGCAGCTTGCTGGGGGAAGAGACCCAGTACTTC

v_call: TRBV9
clone_size: NA
j_call: TRBJ2-1
d_call: NA
cdr3_aa: CASSGLSGRSYNEQFF
cdr3_nt: TGTGCCAGCAGCGGACTTAGCGGACGCTCCTACAATGAGCAGTTCTTC

v_call: TRBV7-9
clone_size: NA
j_call: TRBJ1-2
d_call: NA
cdr3_aa: CASSPPIQYGYTF
cdr3_nt: TGTGCCAGCAGCCCCCCAATCCAGTATGGCTACACCTTC

v_call: TRBV9
clone_size: NA
j_call: TRBJ2-5
d_call: TRBD1
cdr3_aa: CASSPPRGRKTQYF
cdr3_nt: TGTGCCAGCAGCCCTCCCAGGGGGCGTAAGACCCAGTACTTC

v_call: TRBV19
clone_size: NA
j_call: TRBJ2-1
d_call: TRBD1
cdr3_aa: CASCDRGYEQFF
cdr3_nt: TGTGCCAGCTGTGACAGGGGCTATGAGCAGTTCTTC

v_call: TRBV29-1
clone_size: NA
j_call: TRBJ2-7
d_call: NA
cdr3_aa: CSVETSSYEQYF
cdr3_nt: TGCAGCGTTGAAACTTCTTCCTACGAGCAGTACTTC

v_call: TRBV25-1
clone_size: NA
j_call: TRBJ2-1
d_call: TRBD1
cdr3_aa: CASRQGTLYNEQFF
cdr3_nt: TGTGCCAGCCGACAGGGTACCTTGTACAATGAGCAGTTCTTC

v_call: TRBV11-1
clone_size: many
j_call: TRBJ2-5
d_call: TRBD2
cdr3_aa: CASSITGTTGETQYF
cdr3_nt: TGTGCCAGCAGCATCACCGGGACTACCGGAGAGACCCAGTACTTC

v_call: TRBV19
clone_size: NA
j_call: TRBJ2-2
d_call: NA
cdr3_aa: CASTETGELFF
cdr3_nt: TGTGCCAGTACAGAGACCGGGGAGCTGTTTTTT

v_call: TRBV5-1
clone_size: NA
j_call: TRBJ1-1
d_call: TRBD1
cdr3_aa: CASSEGRGQNTEAFF
cdr3_nt: TGCGCCAGCAGCGAGGGCAGGGGGCAGAACACTGAAGCTTTCTTT

v_call: TRBV27
clone_size: few
j_call: TRBJ2-7
d_call: NA
cdr3_aa: CASSQTPLVYEQYF
cdr3_nt: TGTGCCAGCAGCCAGACACCATTGGTCTACGAGCAGTACTTC

v_call: TRBV9
clone_size: NA
j_call: TRBJ2-1
d_call: TRBD2
cdr3_aa: CASSVADSGSSIEQFF
cdr3_nt: TGTGCCAGCAGCGTAGCGGACAGCGGGAGCAGTATTGAGCAGTTCTTC

v_call: TRBV7-9
clone_size: NA
j_call: TRBJ1-5
d_call: NA
cdr3_aa: CASSQGRDGRNQPQHF
cdr3_nt: TGTGCCAGCAGCCAGGGAAGGGACGGCCGCAATCAGCCCCAGCATTTT

v_call: TRBV6-1
clone_size: NA
j_call: TRBJ1-2
d_call: NA
cdr3_aa: CASQHQGIDGYTF
cdr3_nt: TGTGCCAGCCAACATCAGGGGATCGATGGCTACACCTTC

v_call: TRBV19
clone_size: once
j_call: TRBJ1-1
d_call: NA
cdr3_aa: CASSTGRHTEAFF
cdr3_nt: TGTGCCAGTAGTACCGGACGGCACACTGAAGCTTTCTTT

v_call: TRBV4-1
clone_size: few
j_call: TRBJ2-3
d_call: NA
cdr3_aa: CASSQELGSTDTQYF
cdr3_nt: TGCGCCAGCAGCCAAGAATTGGGCAGCACAGATACGCAGTATTTT

v_call: TRBV5-1
clone_size: NA
j_call: TRBJ1-2
d_call: NA
cdr3_aa: CASSLMADSPGYTF
cdr3_nt: TGCGCCAGCAGCTTGATGGCCGATTCCCCGGGCTACACCTTC

v_call: TRBV7-9
clone_size: few
j_call: TRBJ2-2
d_call: NA
cdr3_aa: CASSPLGGTAGELFF
cdr3_nt: TGTGCCAGCAGCCCCCTTGGCGGCACGGCCGGGGAGCTGTTTTTT

v_call: TRBV29-1
clone_size: few
j_call: TRBJ2-3
d_call: TRBD2
cdr3_aa: CSVAGLAGGRGPDTQYF
cdr3_nt: TGCAGCGTTGCGGGACTAGCGGGAGGAAGGGGGCCAGATACGCAGTATTTT

v_call: TRBV19
clone_size: NA
j_call: TRBJ1-1
d_call: TRBD1
cdr3_aa: CASSPQGAEAFF
cdr3_nt: TGTGCCAGTAGTCCACAGGGGGCTGAAGCTTTCTTT